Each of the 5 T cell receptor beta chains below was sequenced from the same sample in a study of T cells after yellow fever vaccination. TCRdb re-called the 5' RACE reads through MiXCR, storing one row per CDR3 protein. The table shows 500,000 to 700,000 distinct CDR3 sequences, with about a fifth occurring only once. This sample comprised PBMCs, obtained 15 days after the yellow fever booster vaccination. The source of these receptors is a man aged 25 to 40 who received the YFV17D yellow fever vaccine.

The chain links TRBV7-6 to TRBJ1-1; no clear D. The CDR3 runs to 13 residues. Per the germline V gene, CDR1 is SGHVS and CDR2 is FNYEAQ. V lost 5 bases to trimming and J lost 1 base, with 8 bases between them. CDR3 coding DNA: TGTGCCAGCAGCCAGACCGAGAACACTGAAGCTTTCTTT. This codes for CASSQTENTEAFF. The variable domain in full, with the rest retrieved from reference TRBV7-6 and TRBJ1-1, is GAGVSQSPRYKVTKRGQDVALRCDPISGHVSLYWYRQALGQGPEFLTYFNYEAQQDKSGLPNDRFSAERPEGSISTLTIQRTEQRDSAMYRCASSQTENTEAFFGQGTRLTVV.

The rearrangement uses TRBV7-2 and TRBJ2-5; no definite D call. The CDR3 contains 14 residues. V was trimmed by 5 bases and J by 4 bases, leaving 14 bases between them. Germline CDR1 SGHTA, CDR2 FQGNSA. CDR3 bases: TGTGCCAGCAGCCCAGAGGACGGAAGAGAGACCCAGTACTTC. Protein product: CASSPEDGRETQYF. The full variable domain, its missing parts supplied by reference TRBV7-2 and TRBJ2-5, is GAGVSQSPSNKVTEKGKDVELRCDPISGHTALYWYRQSLGQGLEFLIYFQGNSAPDKSGLPSDRFSAERTGGSVSTLTIQRTQQEDSAVYLCASSPEDGRETQYFGPGTRLLVL.

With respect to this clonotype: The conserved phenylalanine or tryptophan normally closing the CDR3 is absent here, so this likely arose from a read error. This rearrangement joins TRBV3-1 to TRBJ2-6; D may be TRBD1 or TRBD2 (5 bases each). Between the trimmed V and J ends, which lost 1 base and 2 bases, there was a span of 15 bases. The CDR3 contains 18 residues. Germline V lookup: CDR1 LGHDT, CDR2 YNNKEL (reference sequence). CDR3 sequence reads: CASSQAKRGTPGANVLTL. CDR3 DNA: TGTGCCAGCAGCCAAGCGAAGAGGGGCACCCCTGGGGCCAACGTCCTGACTCTC.

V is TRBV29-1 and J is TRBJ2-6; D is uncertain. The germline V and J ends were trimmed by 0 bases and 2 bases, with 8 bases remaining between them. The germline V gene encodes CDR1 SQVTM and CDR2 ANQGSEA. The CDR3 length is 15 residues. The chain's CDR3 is CSVEERVPGANVLTF. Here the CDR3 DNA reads TGCAGCGTTGAAGAAAGGGTTCCTGGGGCCAACGTCCTGACTTTC.

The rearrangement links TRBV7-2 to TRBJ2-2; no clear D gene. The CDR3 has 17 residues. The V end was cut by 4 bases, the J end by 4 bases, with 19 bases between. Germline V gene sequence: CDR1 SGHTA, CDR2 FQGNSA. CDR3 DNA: TGTGCCAGCAGCTCAGCCCCCTGGGTAGTGGGCACCGGGGAGCTGTTTTTT. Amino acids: CASSSAPWVVGTGELFF.